The present entry profiles one T cell receptor beta chain with its context. Antigen: not known. The data derive from a study of T cell responses to AZD1222 COVID-19 vaccine. The protocol was immunoSEQ multiplex PCR, while the TCRdb copy is restricted to in-frame clones and leaves out a portion. The data show about 180,000 clones, with around 90% seen just once and around 10% held by the top ten. Whole-study findings and limits: Vaccine-associated CD4 TCRs ranged over spike, dominating at 160-218 and 743-854. The donors showed a predominance of white British ancestry and of females, with possible underestimation of clonal diversity.

This receptor was taken from an adult who received the AZD1222 COVID-19 vaccine. The source was peripheral blood, collected 28 days after the second AZD1222 dose.

The CDR3 nucleotides are TGTGCCAGCTCACCTCAGGGCACCCTCTCCTACGAGCAGTACTTC. It specifies CASSPQGTLSYEQYF. The V call is TRBV18, the J call TRBJ2-7; D is perhaps TRBD1 (5 bases). The CDR3 has 15 amino acids. Germline V gene data show CDR1 as KGHSH and CDR2 as LQKENI. The germline V and J ends were trimmed by 3 bases and 0 bases, with 12 bases remaining between them. The full variable domain, completed using reference TRBV18 and TRBJ2-7, is NAGVMQNPRHLVRRRGQEARLRCSPMKGHSHVYWYRQLPEEGLKFMVYLQKENIIDESGMPKERFSAEFPKEGPSILRIQQVVRGDSAAYFCASSPQGTLSYEQYFGPGTRLTVT.